The rows below give T cell receptor beta chains drawn from one sample of a study of shared clonotypes between healthy human individuals. Sequencing used immunoSEQ multiplex PCR; TCRdb keeps in-frame clones, though not all of them. The data contain some 1,900,000 clones, about 95% of them singletons. The specimen sequenced was naive CD8+ T cells sorted from blood. These TCRs come from a man between 18 and 29 years old in good health. Each CDR3 is given with its conserved first and last residue. The D gene is left open where the match is weak. For some rows the clone size is stated as once, few or many, or as a class when expanded; others skip it.

size: .
V: TRBV7-8
J: TRBJ1-1
D: .
DNA: TGTGCCAGCAGCAGAGTTATGAACACTGAAGCTTTCTTT
CDR3: CASSRVMNTEAFF

size: .
V: TRBV4-1
J: TRBJ2-7
D: TRBD2
DNA: TGCGCCAGCAGCCAACTAGCGGGAGGGACCCCCTACGAGCAGTACTTC
CDR3: CASSQLAGGTPYEQYF

size: .
V: TRBV7-8
J: TRBJ2-5
D: TRBD2
DNA: TGTGCCAGCAGCTCCAACCCCCAAGCGGGAGAAGAGACCCAGTACTTC
CDR3: CASSSNPQAGEETQYF

size: .
V: TRBV13
J: TRBJ2-1
D: TRBD2
DNA: TGTGCCAGCAGCTTAGCCGGGACTAGTCCGGAGGATGAGCAGTTCTTC
CDR3: CASSLAGTSPEDEQFF

size: .
V: TRBV4-3
J: TRBJ1-1
D: .
DNA: TGCGCCAGCAGCCAAGATGGGGCAGGGGTAGCTTTCTTT
CDR3: CASSQDGAGVAFF

size: once
V: TRBV10-3
J: TRBJ1-3
D: .
DNA: TGTGCCATCAGTGACAGCCAGAACTCTGGAAACACCATATATTTT
CDR3: CAISDSQNSGNTIYF

size: .
V: TRBV4-3
J: TRBJ2-3
D: .
DNA: TGCGCCAGCAGCCTGTCGCTCACAGATACGCAGTATTTT
CDR3: CASSLSLTDTQYF

size: .
V: TRBV6-5
J: TRBJ1-5
D: TRBD1
DNA: TGTGCCACCAGGCCGGGACAGGGAGCTCAGCCCCAGCATTTT
CDR3: CATRPGQGAQPQHF

size: once
V: TRBV2
J: TRBJ2-7
D: TRBD2
DNA: TGTGCCAGCAGTGGCTTGGGACTAGCGGGAGTAAACGAGCAGTACTTC
CDR3: CASSGLGLAGVNEQYF

size: .
V: TRBV5-1
J: TRBJ1-3
D: TRBD1
DNA: TGCGCCAGCAGCATAGACAGGGGCACTGGAAACACCATATATTTT
CDR3: CASSIDRGTGNTIYF

size: .
V: TRBV27
J: TRBJ2-7
D: .
DNA: TGTGCCAGCAGCACTACAGGGATTCGAAACGAGCAGTACTTC
CDR3: CASSTTGIRNEQYF

size: .
V: TRBV6-5
J: TRBJ2-3
D: .
DNA: TGTGCCAGCAGTTACGATCCAGGGCTCACAGATACGCAGTATTTT
CDR3: CASSYDPGLTDTQYF

size: .
V: TRBV28
J: TRBJ2-7
D: .
DNA: TGTGCCAGCACCAACAACGGCAGGAAATACGAGCAGTACTTC
CDR3: CASTNNGRKYEQYF

size: .
V: TRBV9
J: TRBJ2-7
D: TRBD2
DNA: TGTGCCAGCAGCCCTCGGGGGGTCTCCTACGAGCAGTACTTC
CDR3: CASSPRGVSYEQYF

size: .
V: TRBV4-3
J: TRBJ2-2
D: .
DNA: TGCGCCAGCTCCTGGGGCACCGGGGAGCTGTTTTTT
CDR3: CASSWGTGELFF

size: .
V: TRBV7-9
J: TRBJ2-5
D: TRBD2
DNA: TGTGCCAGCAGCTCTACGGGAGGCCAAGAGACCCAGTACTTC
CDR3: CASSSTGGQETQYF

size: .
V: TRBV9
J: TRBJ2-3
D: TRBD2
DNA: TGTGCCAGCAGCCCCTGGAGCGGGAGCGATACGCAGTATTTT
CDR3: CASSPWSGSDTQYF

size: .
V: TRBV11-2
J: TRBJ2-1
D: .
DNA: TGTGCCAGCAGCTTAGGAGTGGGAAGCGAGCAGTTCTTC
CDR3: CASSLGVGSEQFF

size: .
V: TRBV11-3
J: TRBJ2-1
D: .
DNA: TGTGCCAGCAGCTTAGGTCGGGAGCCGACCTACAATGAGCAGTTCTTC
CDR3: CASSLGREPTYNEQFF

size: .
V: TRBV9
J: TRBJ1-5
D: .
DNA: TGTGCCAGCAGCGACGGTCCTCTCAATCAGCCCCAGCATTTT
CDR3: CASSDGPLNQPQHF

size: .
V: TRBV4-3
J: TRBJ2-7
D: .
DNA: TGCGCCAGCAGCCAAGACAGCGGATCGAGGGAGCAGTACTTC
CDR3: CASSQDSGSREQYF

size: .
V: TRBV19
J: TRBJ2-1
D: .
DNA: TGTGCCAGTAGTATAGGGGGCGGGCCTCCCCTCAATGAGCAGTTCTTC
CDR3: CASSIGGGPPLNEQFF